Sequencing of this T cell receptor beta chain was carried out in a study of T cell repertoires in aging, cancer and after chemotherapy. Study background: Chronic lymphocytic leukemia patients on fludarabine- or bendamustine-based regimens gave paired samples before and after chemotherapy. Regarding the study as a whole: Thymic emigration or peripheral T cell expansion may be impaired by lymphoid organ infiltration in hematological cancer. Loss of evenness, beyond lost richness, contributed to age-related TCR diversity decline in cancer patients. Immunological memory after chemotherapy cannot be judged from the repertoire data.

Rearranged V-D-J TRB sequences were amplified with a mixed TRB-A/B primer pool. TCRdb re-analysed the multiplex PCR reads in MiXCR, keeping a single row per CDR3 protein. This sample yields several thousand distinct CDR3 sequences, of which about 32% are seen a single time; around 8% belongs to the top ten. Points on this clonotype: Its antigen is not known.

The CDR3 totals 15 residues. Germline-derived CDR1 and CDR2 are KGHDR and SFDVKD. V gave up 3 bases and J gave up 2 bases, with 11 bases separating them. Peripheral blood genomic DNA, not sorted cells or RNA, was the template. The receptor was isolated from a human donor with a blood cancer. V is TRBV24-1 and J is TRBJ2-3; D call uncertain. Sequencing used blood. The DNA of the CDR3 is TGTGCCACCAGTGATGCTGGACGCCCCACAGATACGCAGTATTTT. Residues: CATSDAGRPTDTQYF.